The T cell receptor (beta chain) under discussion was sequenced for a study of blood T cell repertoires in COVID-19. At the level of the study: Sites across the United States, Italy and Spain contributed samples from acute and convalescent COVID-19.

Clones were sequenced by immunoSEQ multiplex PCR, and TCRdb holds only the in-frame ones, with some missing. This table has about 250,000 clones, around 84% appearing once. The V end lost 5 bases, the J end lost 4 bases, and 19 bases lay between the germline ends. The germline V gene encodes CDR1 SGHAT and CDR2 FQNNGV. The length of the CDR3 is 16 residues. Grouping used clinical history reported by participants in a survey and questionnaire. Specimen: PBMCs or T cells enriched from blood (not recorded which). The sequence derives from a man aged 35 to 55 who had been exposed to COVID-19. The rearrangement joins TRBV11-2 to TRBJ2-3; D gene uncertain. The chain's CDR3 is CASSPVPPIGPDTQYF. Written as DNA, the CDR3 is TGTGCCAGCAGCCCAGTACCACCGATTGGGCCAGATACGCAGTATTTT.